This record concerns one TCR beta chain sequence. Its target is not known. This record comes from a study of PD-1 blockade in classical Hodgkin lymphoma. Study as a whole: The nivolumab dose that patients received was 3 mg/kg, given intravenously every 2 weeks.

Time point noted: cycle 4 day 1 (C4D1), after less than 7 weeks of nivolumab. Patients all relapsed after autologous stem cell transplantation, and there was variation in brentuximab vedotin exposure. Study results and caveats: Relapsed/refractory patients reportedly had the lowest baseline TCR diversity, below newly diagnosed patients, who were below healthy donors. It was CD4+ TCR diversity, not CD8+, that rose significantly by C4D1.

The V and J ends lost 1 base and 4 bases respectively, with 6 bases between them. The CDR3 spans 13 residues. Germline CDR1 SGHTA, CDR2 FQGNSA. Only in-frame clones appear in the TCRdb table, and some are missing; sequencing was by immunoSEQ multiplex PCR. The sample records some 93,000 clones, 83% being singletons. Here the sequenced sample was peripheral blood mononuclear cells (PBMCs), taken before the fourth cycle of nivolumab. The receptor's source is a human donor with classical Hodgkin lymphoma. The chain joins TRBV7-2 to TRBJ2-3; D remains ambiguous. The CDR3 nucleotides are TGTGCCAGCAGCTTAGGACTGGCAGATACGCAGTATTTT. It encodes CASSLGLADTQYF.